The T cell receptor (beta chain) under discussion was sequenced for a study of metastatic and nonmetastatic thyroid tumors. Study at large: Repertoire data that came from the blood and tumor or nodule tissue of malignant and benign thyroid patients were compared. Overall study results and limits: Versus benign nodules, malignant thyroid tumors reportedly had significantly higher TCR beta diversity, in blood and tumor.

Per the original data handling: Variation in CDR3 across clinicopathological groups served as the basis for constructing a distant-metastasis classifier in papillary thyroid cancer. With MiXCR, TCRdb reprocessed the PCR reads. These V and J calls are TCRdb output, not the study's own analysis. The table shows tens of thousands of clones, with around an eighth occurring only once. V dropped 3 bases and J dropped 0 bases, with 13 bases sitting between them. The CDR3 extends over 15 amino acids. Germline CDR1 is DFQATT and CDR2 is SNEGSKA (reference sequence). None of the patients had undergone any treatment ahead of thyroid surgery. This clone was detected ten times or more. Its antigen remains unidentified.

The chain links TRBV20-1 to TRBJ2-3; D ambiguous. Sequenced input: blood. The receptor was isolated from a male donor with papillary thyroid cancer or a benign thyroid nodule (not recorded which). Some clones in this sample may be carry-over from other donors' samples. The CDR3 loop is CSASKSISSTDTQYF. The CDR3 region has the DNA TGCAGTGCTAGTAAGAGCATCTCTAGCACAGATACGCAGTATTTT.